This paragraph covers one T cell receptor (beta chain) sequence. This CDR3 has 13 amino acids. Germline-derived CDR1 and CDR2 are MDHEN and SYDVKM. Trimming pared 4 bases from V and 1 base from J, leaving 7 bases between. Produced via immunoSEQ multiplex PCR; TCRdb's table is partial and in-frame only. The table includes 100,000 to 150,000 clones, roughly four fifths detected once. The entry originates in a study of blood T cell repertoires in COVID-19. This chain joins TRBV28 and TRBJ1-1; D is undetermined. The specimen sequenced was peripheral blood. This clonotype originated in a human donor in a cohort sampled during active COVID-19. The CDR3: CASSSTENTEAFF. CDR3 DNA sequence: TGTGCCAGCAGTTCTACAGAGAACACTGAAGCTTTCTTT.